This T cell receptor (beta chain) was observed in a study of blood T cell repertoires in COVID-19. Across the study: COVID-19 samples, acute and convalescent, were from the United States, Italy and Spain. T cells, B-cell-depleted T cells, or PBMCs provided the cDNA or gDNA that served as material.

Repertoires were generated with immunoSEQ multiplex PCR, while TCRdb's copy carries only in-frame clones and drops some. This sample yields nearly 95,000 clones, of which around four fifths are seen a single time; 16% belongs to the top ten. Sequencing was carried out using peripheral blood. This sequence was found in a human donor in a cohort sampled during active COVID-19.

CDR3: CASSLLDTQYF. CDR3 bases: TGTGCCAGCTCACTCCTCGATACGCAGTATTTT. The chain couples TRBV18 to TRBJ2-3; D gene ambiguous. The germline V and J ends were trimmed by 4 bases and 6 bases, with 5 bases remaining between them. CDR3 length: 11 residues. The germline V gene has CDR1 KGHSH and CDR2 LQKENI.